This record covers a single T cell receptor (beta chain). Its binding antigen is unknown. It has no much larger one-base neighbor in the sample; base qualities were not kept. The collaborating institutions used their own protocols to collect whole blood in K2EDTA tubes. Collaborator samples were shipped for TCRbeta analysis as frozen whole blood, isolated PBMCs, or DNA extracted from either sample type. The data are from a study of blood T cell repertoires in COVID-19 (dated by TCRdb to about 2020). In the study overall: Samples from collaborators originated in the United States, Italy and Spain and spanned both the acute and convalescent phases of COVID-19. The prospective study material was composed of cDNA or gDNA derived from T cells, B-cell-depleted T cells, or PBMCs. Subjects who had been exposed to COVID-19, were actively infected with it, or had recovered from it provided the deeply sampled blood TCRbeta repertoires that made up the dataset. A freely available public database, intended as a resource for researchers studying the immune response to SARS-CoV-2, is where the repertoires were released. The samples were drawn from the first 160 participants of the ongoing ImmuneRACE study and from some 1,300 subjects provided by 6 global collaborators. The sample metadata nearly always contained a de-identified subject ID, COVID-19 status, age in years and sex. Where available, HLA class I and class II types were taken from metadata supplied by the sample provider and were not determined by assay-based typing.

Study-level results and caveats: The quantity of clinical and demographic metadata differed by source and by participant and was supplied without curation.

TCRbeta CDR3 regions were amplified from genomic DNA using the immunoSEQ Assay, a bias-controlled multiplex PCR. Processing in the source paper ran as follows. Within the assay, amplification of reference gene primers was used to estimate how many nucleated cells each sample contained. To quantify the absolute abundance of each unique TCRbeta CDR3 rearrangement, sequence reads were collapsed and filtered. Productive Simpson clonality was computed per sample as the square root of Simpson's diversity index over productive rearrangements. Entries here come from immuneACCESS through TCRdb and include only in-frame sequences with V and J called. Some clones fail to appear in such tables; in the studies checked, an unresolved V gene covers under half of the shortfall, and the cause of the remainder is unknown. That table furnishes V, J and clone size, whereas the DNA furnished D and trimming. This sample has about 130,000 clones in its table, and around 77% of those were observed once. The ten top clones hold 11% of the sample.

Inclusive of the bounding cysteine and phenylalanine, the CDR3 is 14 residues long. Of all the DNA, just the CDR3 is kept, 42 bases in frame from base 1. The germline V gene (reference sequence) yields MNHNY for CDR1 and SVGAGI for CDR2. The junction shows trimming of 2 bases on V and 6 bases on J, plus 14 bases between the germline ends. What was sequenced was peripheral blood. The sequence came from a human donor in a cohort sampled during active COVID-19. The receptor chain draws on TRBV6-6 and TRBJ2-7; a weak D assignment points to TRBD2 (6 bases agree). The CDR3 protein: CASSYGGILGEQYF. The nucleotides are TGTGCCAGCAGTTACGGGGGGATTCTCGGCGAGCAGTACTTC.